This TCR beta chain was captured in a study of T cells in Graves' hyperthyroidism and ophthalmopathy. Regions amplified from RNA transcripts were the TCR beta CDR3 regions. The HTBI primer set drove a first-round RT-PCR of the TCR CDR3. From the multiplex PCR reads, TCRdb called clonotypes with MiXCR, one entry per CDR3 protein. Of hundreds of thousands of distinct CDR3 sequences listed, roughly 46% are singletons. Those patients with uncontrolled infection, other autoimmune disease, pregnancy or lactation were excluded. With regard to this clonotype: Antigen: not known. An end of the junction differs from the germline gene, which may be a read error.

Study results and limitations: Ophthalmopathy was separated from stable hyperthyroidism by a 13 V-J model.

Germline CDR1 SGHTA, CDR2 FQGNSA. The CDR3 is 16 amino acids. The receptor comes from a woman under 30 with Graves' hyperthyroidism. Specimen: peripheral blood or thyroid tissue (not recorded which). This chain joins TRBV7-2 and TRBJ1-3, with 7 bases matching TRBD1. The CDR3 sequence is CASSQGQRFTGNTIYF. CDR3 DNA sequence: TGCGCCAGCAGCCAGGGACAGCGGTTTACTGGAAACACCATATATTTT. Based on the CDR3 plus reference TRBV7-2 and TRBJ1-3, the full variable domain is GAGVSQSPSNKVTEKGKDVELRCDPISGHTALYWYRQSLGQGLEFLIYFQGNSAPDKSGLPSDRFSAERTGGSVSTLTIQRTQQEDSAVYLCASSQGQRFTGNTIYFGEGSWLTVV.